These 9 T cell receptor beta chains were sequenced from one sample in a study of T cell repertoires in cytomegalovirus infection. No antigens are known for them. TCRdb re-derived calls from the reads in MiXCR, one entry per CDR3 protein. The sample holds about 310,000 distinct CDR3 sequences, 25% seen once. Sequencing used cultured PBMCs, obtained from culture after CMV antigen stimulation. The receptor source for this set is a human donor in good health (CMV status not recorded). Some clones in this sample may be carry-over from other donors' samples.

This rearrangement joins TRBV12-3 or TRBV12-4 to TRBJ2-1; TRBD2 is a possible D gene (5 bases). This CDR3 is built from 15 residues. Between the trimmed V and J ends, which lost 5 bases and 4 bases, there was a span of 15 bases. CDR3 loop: CASSTRLSKYNEQFF. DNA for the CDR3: TGTGCCAGCAGTACCAGACTAAGTAAATACAATGAGCAGTTCTTC.

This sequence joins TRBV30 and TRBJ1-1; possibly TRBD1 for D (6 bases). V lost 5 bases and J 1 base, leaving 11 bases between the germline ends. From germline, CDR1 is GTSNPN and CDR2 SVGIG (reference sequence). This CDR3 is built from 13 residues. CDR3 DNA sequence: TGTGCCTGGGACAGGTTTGGGAACACTGAAGCTTTCTTT. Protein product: CAWDRFGNTEAFF. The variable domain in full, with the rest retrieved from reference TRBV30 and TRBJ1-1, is SQTIHQWPATLVQPVGSPLSLECTVEGTSNPNLYWYRQAAGRGLQLLFYSVGIGQISSEVPQNLSASRPQDRQFILSSKKLLLSDSGFYLCAWDRFGNTEAFFGQGTRLTVV.

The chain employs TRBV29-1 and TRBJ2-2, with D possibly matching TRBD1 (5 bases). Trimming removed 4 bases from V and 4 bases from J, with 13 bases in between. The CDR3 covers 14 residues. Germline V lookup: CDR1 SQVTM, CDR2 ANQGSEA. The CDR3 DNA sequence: TGCAGCGTTGGTTCGGCTCAGGGCACCGGGGAGCTGTTTTTT. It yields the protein CSVGSAQGTGELFF.

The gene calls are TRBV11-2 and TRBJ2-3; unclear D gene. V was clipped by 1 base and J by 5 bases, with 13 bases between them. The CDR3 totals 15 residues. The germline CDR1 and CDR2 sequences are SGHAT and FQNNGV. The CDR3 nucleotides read TGTGCCAGCAGCTTAGTCGTACCTAGACTAGATACGCAGTATTTT. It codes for CASSLVVPRLDTQYF.

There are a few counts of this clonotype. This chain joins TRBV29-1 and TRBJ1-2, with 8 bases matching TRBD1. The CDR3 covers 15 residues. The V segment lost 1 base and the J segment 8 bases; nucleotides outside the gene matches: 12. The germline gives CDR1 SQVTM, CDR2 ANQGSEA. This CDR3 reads CSVEVPGGESWGYTF. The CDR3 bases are TGCAGCGTTGAAGTCCCAGGGGGCGAGTCGTGGGGCTACACCTTC.

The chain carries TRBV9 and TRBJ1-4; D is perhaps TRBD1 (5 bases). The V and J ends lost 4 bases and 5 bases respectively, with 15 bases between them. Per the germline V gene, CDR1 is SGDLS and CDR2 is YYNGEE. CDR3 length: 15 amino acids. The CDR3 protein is CASSSTGGVNEKLFF. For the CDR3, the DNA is TGTGCCAGCAGCTCAACTGGGGGAGTAAATGAAAAACTGTTTTTT.

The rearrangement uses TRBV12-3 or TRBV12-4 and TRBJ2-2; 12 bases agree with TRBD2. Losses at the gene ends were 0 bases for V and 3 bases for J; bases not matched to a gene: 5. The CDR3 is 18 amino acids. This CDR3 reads CASSLALAGGPHTGELFF. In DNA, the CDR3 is TGTGCCAGCAGTTTAGCACTAGCGGGGGGCCCGCACACCGGGGAGCTGTTTTTT.

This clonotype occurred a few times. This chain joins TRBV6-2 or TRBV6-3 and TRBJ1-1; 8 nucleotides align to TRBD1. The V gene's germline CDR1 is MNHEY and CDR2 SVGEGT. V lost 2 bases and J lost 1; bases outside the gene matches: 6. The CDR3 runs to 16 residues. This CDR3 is CASSYDRGAWNTEAFF. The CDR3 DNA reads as TGTGCCAGCAGTTACGACAGGGGTGCGTGGAACACTGAAGCTTTCTTT.

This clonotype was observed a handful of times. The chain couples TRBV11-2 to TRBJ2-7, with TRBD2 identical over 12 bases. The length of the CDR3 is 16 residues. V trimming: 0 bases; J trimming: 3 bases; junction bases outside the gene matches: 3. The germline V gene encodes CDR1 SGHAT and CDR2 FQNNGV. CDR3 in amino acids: CASSLEVTSGSYEQYF. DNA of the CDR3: TGTGCCAGCAGCTTAGAAGTGACTAGCGGGAGCTACGAGCAGTACTTC.